What follows are 2 T cell receptor beta chains derived from one specimen sequenced in a study of blood T cell repertoires in COVID-19. Data came from immunoSEQ multiplex PCR; TCRdb stores just in-frame clones and leaves some out. The repertoire has over 85,000 clones, around 87% of them found once; the top ten carry under 8%. Input material: peripheral blood. The receptors derive from a human donor with acute or convalescent COVID-19. The donor label of this sample is uncertain.

A few counts support this clone. CDR3 bases: TGCAGCGGGACGGACAGGGATAGGGAGACCCAGTACTTC. It is translated as CSGTDRDRETQYF. This rearrangement joins TRBV29-1 to TRBJ2-5; the match to TRBD1 covers 8 bases. This CDR3 is 13 amino acids long. Germline CDR1 SQVTM, CDR2 ANQGSEA. Trimming took 7 bases from V and 5 from J; bases not matched to a gene: 9. The full variable domain, with the rest looked up from reference TRBV29-1 and TRBJ2-5, is SAVISQKPSRDICQRGTSLTIQCQVDSQVTMMFWYRQQPGQSLTLIATANQGSEATYESGFVIDKFPISRPNLTFSTLTVSNMSPEDSSIYLCSGTDRDRETQYFGPGTRLLVL.

V is TRBV5-1 and J is TRBJ1-4; TRBD1 matches 7 bases. The CDR3 extends over 16 amino acids. V lost 5 bases to trimming and J lost 5 bases; unmatched junction nucleotides: 12. Germline CDR1 SGHRS, CDR2 YFSETQ. DNA of the CDR3: TGCGCCAGCAGTTCAAATCTGCCGGGACAGAATGAAAAACTGTTTTTT. The encoded protein is CASSSNLPGQNEKLFF.